What follows are 14 T cell receptor beta chains derived from one specimen sequenced in a study of T cells in Graves' hyperthyroidism and ophthalmopathy. RNA transcripts yielded amplified TCR beta CDR3 regions. With the HTBI primer set, the TCR CDR3 went through a first round of RT-PCR. TCRdb itself ran the multiplex PCR reads through MiXCR, one entry per CDR3 protein. Of roughly 510,000 distinct CDR3 sequences listed, over 35% are singletons. The specimen was peripheral blood or thyroid tissue (not recorded which). The source of these receptors is an adult woman with Graves' disease, either hyperthyroidism or ophthalmopathy (not recorded which).

The chain combines TRBV7-8 with TRBJ1-2, with 7 bases fitting TRBD1. CDR3 size: 15 residues. Germline values: CDR1 SGHVS, CDR2 FQNEAQ. V was clipped by 3 bases and J by 2 bases; unmatched bases: 6. Here the CDR3 reads CASSLNPGQNYGYTF. CDR3 DNA: TGTGCCAGCAGCTTGAATCCGGGACAGAACTATGGCTACACCTTC.

V usage is TRBV7-9 and J usage is TRBJ2-5, with 11 bases lining up with TRBD2. J gave up 4 bases and V 6 bases, and 7 bases lay outside the gene matches. This CDR3 is built from 15 residues. Germline V gene lookup returns CDR1 SEHNR and CDR2 FQNEAQ (reference sequence). The CDR3 spells CASRTTGTSGETQYF. The DNA of the CDR3 is TGTGCCAGCAGAACAACCGGGACTAGCGGAGAGACCCAGTACTTC.

The chain carries TRBV15 and TRBJ1-1; D gene unclear. This CDR3 has 14 residues. In germline, CDR1 is LNHNV, CDR2 YYDKDF (reference sequence). V dropped 4 bases and J dropped 3 bases, with 12 bases sitting between them. CDR3 sequence (DNA): TGTGCCACCAGCAATCGGGTCAGCTACACTGAAGCTTTCTTT. Its translation: CATSNRVSYTEAFF.

The rearrangement uses TRBV29-1 and TRBJ2-7; D possibly corresponds to TRBD2 (7 bases). CDR3 length: 14 amino acids. In germline, CDR1 is SQVTM, CDR2 ANQGSEA. V dropped 8 bases and J dropped 1 base, with 18 bases sitting between them. The CDR3 reads CSLAGGPISYEQYF. CDR3 sequence (DNA): TGCAGCTTAGCCGGGGGGCCGATATCCTACGAGCAGTACTTC.

The gene calls are TRBV19 and TRBJ2-1, with TRBD1 identical over 11 bases. This CDR3 has 16 residues. In germline, CDR1 is LNHDA, CDR2 SQIVND (reference sequence). The V gene end was trimmed by 5 bases and the J gene end by 6 bases; junction bases not matched to a gene: 9. As DNA, the CDR3 is TGTGCCAGTAGTCCCGACCGCGGGACAGGGGGCAATGAGCAGTTCTTC. Residues: CASSPDRGTGGNEQFF.

The chain combines TRBV7-8 with TRBJ2-7, with 9 bases lining up with TRBD2. The CDR3 length is 16 residues. V lost 1 base to trimming and J lost 2 bases; unmatched junction nucleotides: 6. The germline V gene has CDR1 SGHVS and CDR2 FQNEAQ. In DNA, the CDR3 is TGTGCCAGCAGCTTAGAGGGCGCTAGCGGGGCCTACGAGCAGTACTTC. Residues: CASSLEGASGAYEQYF.

This clonotype was seen many times. This sequence joins TRBV5-5 and TRBJ1-1; D not certain. Per germline, CDR1 SGHKS and CDR2 YYEKEE (reference sequence). Trimming removed 6 bases at V and 1 base at J, with 13 bases between. CDR3 length equals 14 residues. The DNA of the CDR3 is TGTGCCAGCATCACCGGACGGCGGAACACTGAAGCTTTCTTT. Its translation is CASITGRRNTEAFF.

This clonotype was found many times. The V gene is TRBV10-3, the J gene TRBJ2-7, with TRBD1 matching 10 bases. The CDR3 totals 14 residues. The J segment lost 3 bases and the V segment lost 6 bases, leaving 5 bases of the junction unmatched. CDR1 and CDR2 (germline): ENHRY, SYGVKD. CDR3 sequence reads: CAIRDRDRGYEQYF. CDR3 DNA: TGTGCCATCAGGGACCGGGACAGGGGCTACGAGCAGTACTTC.

At least ten counts were recorded for this clonotype. The chain carries TRBV20-1 and TRBJ1-2; D remains ambiguous. This CDR3 has 14 amino acids. Germline V lookup: CDR1 DFQATT, CDR2 SNEGSKA (reference sequence). Trimming cost V 6 bases and J 3 bases, with 17 bases left between them. In DNA form, the CDR3 reads TGCAGTGCACCCACAACGAGAGATTACTATGGCTACACCTTC. Protein: CSAPTTRDYYGYTF.

This clonotype occurred a few times. The rearrangement uses TRBV11-2 and TRBJ1-4, with 7 bases that match TRBD1. With V trimmed by 4 bases and J by 11 bases, 4 bases remained unmatched. CDR1 is SGHAT, CDR2 FQNNGV, per germline. The CDR3 loop spans 12 amino acids. CDR3 in amino acids: CASSWGTDKLFF. The CDR3 region has the DNA TGTGCCAGCAGCTGGGGGACAGACAAACTGTTTTTT.

The chain recombines TRBV12-3 or TRBV12-4 with TRBJ2-7, with 8 bases aligning to TRBD2. This CDR3 comprises 17 residues. J was trimmed by 3 bases and V by 7 bases; bases with no gene match: 17. CDR3 loop: CASILGPVAGNIYEQYF. DNA of the CDR3: TGTGCCAGCATTCTCGGTCCTGTAGCGGGAAACATCTACGAGCAGTACTTC.

This chain joins TRBV19 and TRBJ2-7, with 8 bases identical to TRBD1. The J call is in doubt because the DNA end fits TRBJ2-1 better. This CDR3 is built from 15 residues. The V gene's germline CDR1 is LNHDA and CDR2 SQIVND (reference sequence). The CDR3 spells CASSTGTGTGNEQFF. The CDR3 DNA reads TGTGCCAGTAGTACCGGGACAGGAACGGGAAATGAGCAGTTCTTC.

This clonotype was picked up many times. This chain links TRBV19 with TRBJ1-1; no reliable D call. V was shortened by 3 bases and J by 4 bases, with 12 bases between the two germline ends. The CDR3 contains 14 residues. Germline CDR1 is LNHDA and CDR2 is SQIVND (reference sequence). CDR3 bases: TGTGCCAGTAGTATGCGGGGTGCTCCCACTGAAGCTTTCTTT. As protein: CASSMRGAPTEAFF.

The chain has TRBV9 and TRBJ2-6; TRBD2 agrees at 9 bases. With V trimmed by 4 bases and J by 0 bases, 14 bases remained unmatched. Germline CDR1 is SGDLS and CDR2 is YYNGEE. CDR3 size: 20 residues. In DNA, the CDR3 is TGTGCCAGCAGCCTCCGGGGTAGCGGGGGACGAGGCTCTGGGGCCAACGTCCTGACTTTC. Amino acid sequence: CASSLRGSGGRGSGANVLTF.